A selection of T cell receptor beta chains follows, all from one sample in a study of vaccination and CD4 T cells after COVID-19. TCRdb re-called the PCR reads through MiXCR, storing one row per CDR3 protein. The sample consists of under 20,000 distinct CDR3 sequences, around 40% of them appearing once. These receptors are not linked to any known antigen. Sequences were derived from CD4+ T cells from blood, cultured in vitro, sampled about 7 months after SARS-CoV-2 vaccination. The origin of the receptors is a human donor who had recovered from COVID-19. CDR3s include the opening cysteine and the closing phenylalanine or tryptophan. The D gene is left open where the match is weak. Expanded clones get a size class; other rows say once, few or many, or leave the size out.

TRBV6-1	TRBJ2-3	TRBD1	-	CASGERQGLPDTQYF	TGTGCCAGCGGGGAGAGACAGGGGCTCCCAGATACGCAGTATTTT
TRBV7-9	TRBJ1-5	-	few	CASSLGHTVGQPQHF	TGTGCCAGCAGCTTAGGGCACACGGTCGGCCAGCCCCAGCATTTT
TRBV4-3	TRBJ2-7	-	-	CASSQGGGYEQYF	TGCGCCAGCAGCCAAGGGGGAGGATACGAGCAGTACTTC
TRBV7-6	TRBJ2-3	TRBD2	-	CASSLYGGENTDTQYF	TGTGCCAGCAGCTTATATGGGGGGGAAAACACAGATACGCAGTATTTT
TRBV24-1	TRBJ1-2	-	-	CATSDSQSNGYTF	TGTGCCACCAGTGATTCCCAATCGAATGGCTACACCTTC
TRBV18	TRBJ2-6	TRBD1	-	CASSRQGSGANVLTF	TGTGCCAGCTCAAGACAGGGTTCAGGGGCCAACGTCCTGACTTTC
TRBV7-9	TRBJ2-3	TRBD1	few	CASSQFRTGSTDTQYF	TGTGCCAGCAGCCAGTTCAGGACAGGGTCCACAGATACGCAGTATTTT
TRBV7-9	TRBJ1-3	-	-	CASSFNRQDTIYF	TGTGCCAGCAGCTTCAACAGGCAGGACACCATATATTTT
TRBV27	TRBJ1-2	TRBD1	-	CASSSGQGQIDGYTF	TGTGCCAGCAGTTCCGGACAGGGTCAGATCGATGGCTACACCTTC
TRBV6-1	TRBJ2-7	-	few	CASRRQAFSYEQYF	TGTGCCAGCAGGAGACAGGCTTTCTCCTACGAGCAGTACTTC
TRBV6-1	TRBJ2-1	-	-	CASSGNVYDEQFF	TGTGCCAGCAGTGGGAACGTTTACGATGAGCAGTTCTTC
TRBV11-3	TRBJ2-7	TRBD1	-	CASQLRQGGEQYF	TGTGCCAGCCAACTGCGACAGGGGGGCGAGCAGTACTTC
TRBV20-1	TRBJ2-7	TRBD2	-	CSARAPSGTYEQYF	TGCAGTGCTAGGGCGCCTAGCGGAACCTACGAGCAGTACTTC
TRBV30	TRBJ1-2	-	-	CAWRGSRVGGYTF	TGTGCCTGGAGAGGTTCCAGGGTCGGGGGCTACACCTTC
TRBV20-1	TRBJ1-2	TRBD1	-	CSARALRDSAYGYTF	TGCAGTGCTAGAGCCCTGCGGGACAGTGCCTATGGCTACACCTTC
TRBV12-3/TRBV12-4	TRBJ2-3	-	-	CASSTTGQDTQYF	TGTGCCAGTAGTACTACAGGTCAAGATACGCAGTATTTT
TRBV20-1	TRBJ1-1	-	-	CSARIGGNTEAFF	TGCAGTGCTAGAATTGGGGGGAACACTGAAGCTTTCTTT
TRBV20-1	TRBJ1-2	-	-	CSARVAATNYGYTF	TGCAGTGCTAGAGTAGCAGCTACTAACTATGGCTACACCTTC
TRBV11-2	TRBJ2-5	-	few	CASSLRSGGTQETQYF	TGTGCCAGCAGCTTACGGTCCGGGGGCACCCAAGAGACCCAGTACTTC
TRBV20-1	TRBJ2-1	-	-	CSARDLGFSYNEQFF	TGCAGTGCTAGAGATTTAGGGTTCTCCTACAATGAGCAGTTCTTC
TRBV7-9	TRBJ2-5	-	few	CASGTNQETQYF	TGTGCCAGCGGGACGAACCAAGAGACCCAGTACTTC
TRBV5-4	TRBJ1-2	-	-	CASSRTGAGRYGYTF	TGTGCCAGCAGCCGGACTGGGGCAGGCCGCTATGGCTACACCTTC
TRBV20-1	TRBJ2-1	TRBD2	few	CSARGGGSGSYNEQFF	TGCAGTGCTAGAGGGGGCGGGAGTGGCTCCTACAATGAGCAGTTCTTC
TRBV11-1	TRBJ2-1	-	-	CASSLWNEQFF	TGTGCCAGCAGCTTATGGAATGAGCAGTTCTTC
TRBV24-1	TRBJ2-1	-	few	CATSGGGNSYNEQFF	TGTGCCACCAGTGGTGGTGGTAATTCCTACAATGAGCAGTTCTTC
TRBV7-2	TRBJ2-1	TRBD2	once	CASSLRGGGGNEQFF	TGTGCCAGCAGCTTAAGGGGCGGGGGGGGAAATGAGCAGTTCTTC
TRBV19	TRBJ1-6	-	-	CASSGGYNSPLHF	TGTGCCAGTAGTGGCGGGTATAATTCACCCCTCCACTTT
TRBV6-1	TRBJ1-2	TRBD1	few	CASRTWTGANYGYTF	TGTGCCAGCAGGACTTGGACAGGGGCTAACTATGGCTACACCTTC
TRBV6-2/TRBV6-3	TRBJ1-5	-	few	CASTHADQPQHF	TGTGCCAGCACCCACGCGGATCAGCCCCAGCATTTT
TRBV6-1	TRBJ1-6	-	few	CASSKSNSPLHF	TGTGCCAGCAGCAAGTCGAATTCACCCCTCCACTTT
TRBV20-1	TRBJ1-5	-	-	CSAAGAANQPRHF	TGCAGTGCGGCGGGCGCCGCCAATCAGCCCCGGCATTTT
TRBV4-3	TRBJ1-5	-	-	CASSQAVHQPQHF	TGCGCCAGCAGCCAAGCGGTTCATCAGCCCCAGCATTTT
TRBV20-1	TRBJ2-7	-	few	CSAADRRILGEQYF	TGCAGTGCTGCCGATAGAAGAATCTTAGGTGAGCAGTACTTC